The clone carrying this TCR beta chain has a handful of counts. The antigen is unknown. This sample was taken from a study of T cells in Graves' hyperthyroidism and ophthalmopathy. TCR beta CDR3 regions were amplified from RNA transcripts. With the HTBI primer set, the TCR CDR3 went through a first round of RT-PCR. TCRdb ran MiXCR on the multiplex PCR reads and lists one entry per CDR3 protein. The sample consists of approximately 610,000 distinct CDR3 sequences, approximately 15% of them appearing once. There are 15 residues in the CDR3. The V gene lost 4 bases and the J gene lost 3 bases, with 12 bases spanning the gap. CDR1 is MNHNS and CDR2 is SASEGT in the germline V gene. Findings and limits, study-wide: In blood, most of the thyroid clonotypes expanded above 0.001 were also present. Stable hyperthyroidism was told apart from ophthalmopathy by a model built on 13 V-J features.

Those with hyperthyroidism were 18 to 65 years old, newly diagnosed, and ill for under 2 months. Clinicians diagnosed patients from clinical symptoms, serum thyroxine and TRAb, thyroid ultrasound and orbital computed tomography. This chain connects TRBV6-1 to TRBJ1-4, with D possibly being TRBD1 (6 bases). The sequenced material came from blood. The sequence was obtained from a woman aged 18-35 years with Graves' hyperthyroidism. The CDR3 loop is CASSANRDSNEKLFF. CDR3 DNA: TGTGCCAGCAGTGCCAACAGGGATTCTAATGAAAAACTGTTTTTT.